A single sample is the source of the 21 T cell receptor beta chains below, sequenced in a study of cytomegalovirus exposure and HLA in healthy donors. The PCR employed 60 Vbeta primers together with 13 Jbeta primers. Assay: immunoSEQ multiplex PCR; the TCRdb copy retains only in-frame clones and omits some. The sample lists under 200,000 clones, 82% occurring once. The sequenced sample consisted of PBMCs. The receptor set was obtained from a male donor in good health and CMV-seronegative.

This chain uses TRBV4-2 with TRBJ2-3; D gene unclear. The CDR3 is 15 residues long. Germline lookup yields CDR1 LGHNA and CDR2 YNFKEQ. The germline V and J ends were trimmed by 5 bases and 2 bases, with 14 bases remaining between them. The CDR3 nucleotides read TGTGCCAGCAGCACTCCATCAATAAACACAGATACGCAGTATTTT. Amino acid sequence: CASSTPSINTDTQYF.

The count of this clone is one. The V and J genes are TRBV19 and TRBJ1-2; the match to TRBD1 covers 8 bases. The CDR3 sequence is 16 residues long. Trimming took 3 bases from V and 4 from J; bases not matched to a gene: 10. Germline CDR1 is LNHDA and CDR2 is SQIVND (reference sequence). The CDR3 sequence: CASSMTTGAMGYGYTF. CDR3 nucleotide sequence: TGTGCCAGTAGTATGACGACAGGGGCGATGGGCTATGGCTACACCTTC.

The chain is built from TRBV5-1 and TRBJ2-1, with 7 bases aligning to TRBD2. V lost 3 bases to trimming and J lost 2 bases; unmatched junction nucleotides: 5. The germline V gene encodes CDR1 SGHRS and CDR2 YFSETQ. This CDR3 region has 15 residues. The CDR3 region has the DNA TGCGCCAGCAGCTCTACAGCGGGGACCTACAATGAGCAGTTCTTC. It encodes CASSSTAGTYNEQFF.

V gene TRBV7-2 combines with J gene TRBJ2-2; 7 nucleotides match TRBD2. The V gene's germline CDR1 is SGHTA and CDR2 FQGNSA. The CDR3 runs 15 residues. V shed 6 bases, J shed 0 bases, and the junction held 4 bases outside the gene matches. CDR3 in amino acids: CASRPGLTNTGELFF. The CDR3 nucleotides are TGTGCCAGCAGACCGGGACTAACGAACACCGGGGAGCTGTTTTTT. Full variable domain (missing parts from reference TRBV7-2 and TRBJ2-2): GAGVSQSPSNKVTEKGKDVELRCDPISGHTALYWYRQSLGQGLEFLIYFQGNSAPDKSGLPSDRFSAERTGGSVSTLTIQRTQQEDSAVYLCASRPGLTNTGELFFGEGSRLTVL.

CDR3 region: CASRDGQGRYGYTF. DNA of the CDR3: TGTGCCAGCAGGGACGGACAGGGTCGCTATGGCTACACCTTC. This chain connects TRBV6-6 to TRBJ1-2, with 8 bases lining up with TRBD1. The CDR3 length is 14 residues. V trimming: 6 bases; J trimming: 4 bases; junction bases outside the gene matches: 7. Looked up from germline, CDR1 is MNHNY and CDR2 is SVGAGI (reference sequence).

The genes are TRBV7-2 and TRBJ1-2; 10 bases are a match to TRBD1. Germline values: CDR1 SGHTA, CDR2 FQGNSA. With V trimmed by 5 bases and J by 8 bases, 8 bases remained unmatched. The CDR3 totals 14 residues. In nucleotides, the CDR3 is TGTGCCAGCAGCCCCAGACAGGGGGCGCGAGGCTACACCTTC. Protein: CASSPRQGARGYTF.

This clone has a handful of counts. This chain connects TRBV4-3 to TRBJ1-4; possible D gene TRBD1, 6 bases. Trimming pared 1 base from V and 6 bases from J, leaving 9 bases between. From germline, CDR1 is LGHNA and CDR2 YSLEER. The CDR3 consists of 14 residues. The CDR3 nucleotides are TGCGCCAGCAGCCAAGGCAACAGGGATGAAAAACTGTTTTTT. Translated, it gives CASSQGNRDEKLFF.

CDR3 in DNA: TGTGCCAGCGACCATGGGGGAGGGGGATGTTCACCCCTCCACTTT. Its translation: CASDHGGGGCSPLHF. The chain carries TRBV6-5 and TRBJ1-6, with D tentatively TRBD1 (6 bases). The CDR3 is made up of 15 amino acids. CDR1 is MNHEY, CDR2 SVGAGI, per germline. The ends were cut back, 8 bases at V and 9 bases at J, with 20 bases in the middle.

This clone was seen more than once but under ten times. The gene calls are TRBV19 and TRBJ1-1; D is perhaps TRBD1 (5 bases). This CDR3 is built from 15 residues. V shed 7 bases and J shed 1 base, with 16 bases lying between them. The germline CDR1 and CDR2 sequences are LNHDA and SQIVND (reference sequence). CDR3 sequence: CASTRVGGANTEAFF. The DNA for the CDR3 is TGTGCCAGTACCAGGGTAGGAGGGGCGAACACTGAAGCTTTCTTT.

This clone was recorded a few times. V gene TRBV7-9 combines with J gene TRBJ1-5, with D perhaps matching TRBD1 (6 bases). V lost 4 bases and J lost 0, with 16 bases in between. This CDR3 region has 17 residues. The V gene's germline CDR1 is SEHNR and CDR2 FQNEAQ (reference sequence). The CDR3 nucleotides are TGTGCCAGCAGCTCTTCCGGGGGGCTTTATAGCAATCAGCCCCAGCATTTT. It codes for CASSSSGGLYSNQPQHF.

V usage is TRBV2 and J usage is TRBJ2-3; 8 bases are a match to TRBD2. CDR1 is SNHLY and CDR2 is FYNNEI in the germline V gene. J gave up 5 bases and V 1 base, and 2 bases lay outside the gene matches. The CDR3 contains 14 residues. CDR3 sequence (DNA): TGTGCCAGCAGTGAAGTCGGGGGGGTAGATACGCAGTATTTT. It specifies CASSEVGGVDTQYF. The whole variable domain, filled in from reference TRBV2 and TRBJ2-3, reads EPEVTQTPSHQVTQMGQEVILRCVPISNHLYFYWYRQILGQKVEFLVSFYNNEISEKSEIFDDQFSVERPDGSNFTLKIRSTKLEDSAMYFCASSEVGGVDTQYFGPGTRLTVL.

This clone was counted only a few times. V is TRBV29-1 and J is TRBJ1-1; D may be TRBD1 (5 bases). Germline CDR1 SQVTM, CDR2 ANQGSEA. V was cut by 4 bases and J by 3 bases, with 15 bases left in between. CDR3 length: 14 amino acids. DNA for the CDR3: TGCAGCGTTGCACCTGGGAGGGGTCACACTGAAGCTTTCTTT. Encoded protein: CSVAPGRGHTEAFF.

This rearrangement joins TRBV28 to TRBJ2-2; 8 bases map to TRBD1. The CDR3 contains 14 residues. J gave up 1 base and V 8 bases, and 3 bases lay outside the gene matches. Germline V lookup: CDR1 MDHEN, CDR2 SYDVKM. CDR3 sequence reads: CASLGTGNTGELFF. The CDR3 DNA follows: TGTGCCAGCCTTGGGACAGGGAACACCGGGGAGCTGTTTTTT. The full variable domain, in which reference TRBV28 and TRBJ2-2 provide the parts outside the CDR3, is DVKVTQSSRYLVKRTGEKVFLECVQDMDHENMFWYRQDPGLGLRLIYFSYDVKMKEKGDIPEGYSVSREKKERFSLILESASTNQTSMYLCASLGTGNTGELFFGEGSRLTVL.

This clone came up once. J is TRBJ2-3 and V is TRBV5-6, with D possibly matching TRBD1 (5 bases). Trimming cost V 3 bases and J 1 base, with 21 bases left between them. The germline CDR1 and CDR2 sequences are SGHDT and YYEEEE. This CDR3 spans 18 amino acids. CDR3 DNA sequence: TGTGCCAGCAGCTCCACTGGTGGCCAGGGTTGGGGCACAGATACGCAGTATTTT. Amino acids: CASSSTGGQGWGTDTQYF.

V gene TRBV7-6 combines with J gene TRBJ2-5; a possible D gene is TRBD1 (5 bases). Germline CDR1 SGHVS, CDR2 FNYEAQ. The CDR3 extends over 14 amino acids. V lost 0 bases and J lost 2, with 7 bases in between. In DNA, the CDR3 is TGTGCCAGCAGCTTAGCGGGGCTACAAGAGACCCAGTACTTC. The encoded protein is CASSLAGLQETQYF.

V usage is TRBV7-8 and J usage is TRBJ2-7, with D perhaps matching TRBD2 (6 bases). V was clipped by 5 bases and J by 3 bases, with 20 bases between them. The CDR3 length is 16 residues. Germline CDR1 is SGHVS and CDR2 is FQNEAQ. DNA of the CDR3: TGTGCCAGCAGCCCCCGGGAGCTAGCCGCCCTCTACGAGCAGTACTTC. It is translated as CASSPRELAALYEQYF. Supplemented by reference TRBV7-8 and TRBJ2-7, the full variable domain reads GAGVSQSPRYKVAKRGQDVALRCDPISGHVSLFWYQQALGQGPEFLTYFQNEAQLDKSGLPSDRFFAERPEGSVSTLKIQRTQQEDSAVYLCASSPRELAALYEQYFGPGTRLTVT.

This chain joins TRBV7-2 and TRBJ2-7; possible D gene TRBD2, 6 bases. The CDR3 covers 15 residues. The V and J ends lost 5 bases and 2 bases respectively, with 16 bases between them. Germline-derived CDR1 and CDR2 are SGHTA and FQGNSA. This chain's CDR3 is CASSRRGGAAYEQYF. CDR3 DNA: TGTGCCAGCAGCCGGCGGGGCGGTGCTGCCTACGAGCAGTACTTC. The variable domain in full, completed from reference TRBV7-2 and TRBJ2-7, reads GAGVSQSPSNKVTEKGKDVELRCDPISGHTALYWYRQSLGQGLEFLIYFQGNSAPDKSGLPSDRFSAERTGGSVSTLTIQRTQQEDSAVYLCASSRRGGAAYEQYFGPGTRLTVT.

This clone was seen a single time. The CDR3 here is CASTEPGLETQYF. Here the CDR3 DNA reads TGTGCCAGCACCGAACCGGGTTTAGAGACCCAGTACTTC. This rearrangement joins TRBV6-1 to TRBJ2-5; D ambiguous. The CDR3 runs to 13 residues. In germline, CDR1 is MNHNS, CDR2 SASEGT. The V end was cut by 7 bases, the J end by 4 bases, with 13 bases between.

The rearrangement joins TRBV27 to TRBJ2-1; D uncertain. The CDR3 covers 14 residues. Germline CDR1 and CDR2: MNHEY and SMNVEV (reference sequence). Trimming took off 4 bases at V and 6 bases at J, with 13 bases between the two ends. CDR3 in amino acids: CASSSLEAANEQFF. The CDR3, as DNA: TGTGCCAGCAGTTCCCTTGAGGCGGCCAATGAGCAGTTCTTC.

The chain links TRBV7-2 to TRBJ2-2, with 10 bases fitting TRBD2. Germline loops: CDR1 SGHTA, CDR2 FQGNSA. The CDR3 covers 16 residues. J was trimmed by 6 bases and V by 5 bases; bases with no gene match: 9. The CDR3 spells CASSRAGTSVAGELFF. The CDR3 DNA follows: TGTGCCAGCAGCCGCGCCGGGACTAGCGTGGCCGGGGAGCTGTTTTTT. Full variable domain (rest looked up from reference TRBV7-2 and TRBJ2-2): GAGVSQSPSNKVTEKGKDVELRCDPISGHTALYWYRQSLGQGLEFLIYFQGNSAPDKSGLPSDRFSAERTGGSVSTLTIQRTQQEDSAVYLCASSRAGTSVAGELFFGEGSRLTVL.

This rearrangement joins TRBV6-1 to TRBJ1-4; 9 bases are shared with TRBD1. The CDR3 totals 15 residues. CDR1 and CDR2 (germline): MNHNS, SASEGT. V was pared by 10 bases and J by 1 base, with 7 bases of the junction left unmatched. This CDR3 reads CATRDRALTNEKLFF. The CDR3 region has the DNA TGTGCCACCCGGGACAGGGCTTTAACTAATGAAAAACTGTTTTTT.